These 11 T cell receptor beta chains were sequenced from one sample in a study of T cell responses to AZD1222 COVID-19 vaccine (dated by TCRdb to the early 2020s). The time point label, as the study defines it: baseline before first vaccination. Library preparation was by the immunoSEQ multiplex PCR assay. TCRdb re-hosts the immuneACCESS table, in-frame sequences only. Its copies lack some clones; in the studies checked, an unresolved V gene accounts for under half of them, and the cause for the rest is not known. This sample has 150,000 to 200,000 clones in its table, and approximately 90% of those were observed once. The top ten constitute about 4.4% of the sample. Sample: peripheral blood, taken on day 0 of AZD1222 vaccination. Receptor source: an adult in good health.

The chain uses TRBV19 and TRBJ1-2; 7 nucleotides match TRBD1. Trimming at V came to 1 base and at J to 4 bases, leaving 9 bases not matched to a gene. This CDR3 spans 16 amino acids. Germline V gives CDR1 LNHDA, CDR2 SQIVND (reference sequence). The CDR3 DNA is TGTGCCAGTAGTATAGGCGGGGGACAGTCTATCTATGGCTACACCTTC. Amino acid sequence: CASSIGGGQSIYGYTF.

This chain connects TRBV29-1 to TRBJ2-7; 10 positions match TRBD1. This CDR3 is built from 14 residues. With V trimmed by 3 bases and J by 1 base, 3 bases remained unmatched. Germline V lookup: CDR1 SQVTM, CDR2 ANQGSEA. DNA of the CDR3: TGCAGCGTTGATCCGGGACAGGGGTCCTACGAGCAGTACTTC. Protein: CSVDPGQGSYEQYF.

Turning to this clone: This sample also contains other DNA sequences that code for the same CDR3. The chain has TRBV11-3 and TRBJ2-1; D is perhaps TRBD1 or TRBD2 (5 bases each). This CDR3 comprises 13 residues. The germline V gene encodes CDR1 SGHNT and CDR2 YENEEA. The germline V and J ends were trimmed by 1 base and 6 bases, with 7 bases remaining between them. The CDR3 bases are TGTGCCAGCAGCTTAGTTGGGGGCAATGAGCAGTTCTTC. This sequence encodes CASSLVGGNEQFF.

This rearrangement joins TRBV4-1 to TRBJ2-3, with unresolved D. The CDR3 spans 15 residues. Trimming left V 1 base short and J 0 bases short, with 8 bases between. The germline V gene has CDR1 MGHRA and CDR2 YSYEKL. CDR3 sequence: CASSQVGVSTDTQYF. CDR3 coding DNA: TGCGCCAGCAGCCAAGTTGGGGTTAGCACAGATACGCAGTATTTT.

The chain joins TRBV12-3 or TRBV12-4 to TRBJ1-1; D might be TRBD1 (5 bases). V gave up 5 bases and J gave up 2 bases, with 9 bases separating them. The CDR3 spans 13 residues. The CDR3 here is CASSLDSNTEAFF. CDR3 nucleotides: TGTGCCAGCAGTCTAGACAGCAACACTGAAGCTTTCTTT.

The CDR3 sequence is CSVWVLGQAFF. The CDR3 region has the DNA TGCAGCGTTTGGGTCTTAGGGCAAGCTTTCTTT. The chain recombines TRBV29-1 with TRBJ1-1; the D is unclear. Germline CDR1 reads SQVTM; CDR2 reads ANQGSEA. The germline V and J ends were trimmed by 5 bases and 9 bases, with 13 bases remaining between them. The CDR3 is 11 amino acids.

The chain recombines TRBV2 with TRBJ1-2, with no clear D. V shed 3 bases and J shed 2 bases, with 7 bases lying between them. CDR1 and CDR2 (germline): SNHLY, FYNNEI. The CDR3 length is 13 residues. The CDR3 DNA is TGTGCCAGCAGTGATTCAGAAAACTATGGCTACACCTTC. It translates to CASSDSENYGYTF.

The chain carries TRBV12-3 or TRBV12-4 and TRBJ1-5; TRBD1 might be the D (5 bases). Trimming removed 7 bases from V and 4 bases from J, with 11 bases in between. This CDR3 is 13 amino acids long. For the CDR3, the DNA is TGTGCCAGCACCGGGGACTGGAATCAGCCCCAGCATTTT. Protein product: CASTGDWNQPQHF.

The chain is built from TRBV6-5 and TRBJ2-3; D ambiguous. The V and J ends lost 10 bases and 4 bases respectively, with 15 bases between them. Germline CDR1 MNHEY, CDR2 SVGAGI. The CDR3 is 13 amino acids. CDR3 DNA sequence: TGTGCCACCTACACTCTGGGCGCAGATACGCAGTATTTT. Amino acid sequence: CATYTLGADTQYF.

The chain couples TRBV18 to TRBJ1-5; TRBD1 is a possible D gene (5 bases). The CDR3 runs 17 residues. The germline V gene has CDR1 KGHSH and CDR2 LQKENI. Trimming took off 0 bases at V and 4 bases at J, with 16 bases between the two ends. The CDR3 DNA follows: TGTGCCAGCTCACCACCGGAATTTCCGGGGCAGAATCAGCCCCAGCATTTT. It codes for CASSPPEFPGQNQPQHF.

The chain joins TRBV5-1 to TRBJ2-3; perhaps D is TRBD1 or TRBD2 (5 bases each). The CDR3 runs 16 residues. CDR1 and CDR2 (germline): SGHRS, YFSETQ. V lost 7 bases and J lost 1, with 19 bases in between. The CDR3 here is CASGTGTLRGTDTQYF. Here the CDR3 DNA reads TGCGCCAGCGGAACCGGGACCCTTAGGGGCACAGATACGCAGTATTTT.